This TCR beta chain came from a study of blood T cell repertoires in COVID-19. Study overall: Samples representing acute and convalescent COVID-19 were sourced from the United States, Italy and Spain. PBMCs, B-cell-depleted T cells, or T cells were the source of the cDNA or gDNA that made up the material.

In the study's own analysis: Reference gene primer amplification gave nucleated cell count estimates. This table comes from immunoSEQ multiplex PCR, and its TCRdb copy is limited to in-frame clones, with some not included. Clonal size and the V and J genes are those of that table, whereas D and trimming came from the DNA. The top ten hold less than 3.5% of the sample, which has approximately 350,000 clones, 89% seen once. Seattle participants joined during active infection and were tracked over time. The V segment lost 10 bases and the J segment 6 bases; nucleotides outside the gene matches: 5. The length of the CDR3 is 11 residues. Germline CDR1 is WNHNN and CDR2 is SYGVQD (reference sequence).

The receptor's source is a woman in her thirties with COVID-19, enrolled during active disease. Sequencing was performed on peripheral blood. The rearrangement joins TRBV10-1 to TRBJ1-2; TRBD1 aligns across 7 bases. In DNA, the CDR3 is TGCGCCAACACGACAGGGAATGGCTACACCTTC. The encoded protein is CANTTGNGYTF.